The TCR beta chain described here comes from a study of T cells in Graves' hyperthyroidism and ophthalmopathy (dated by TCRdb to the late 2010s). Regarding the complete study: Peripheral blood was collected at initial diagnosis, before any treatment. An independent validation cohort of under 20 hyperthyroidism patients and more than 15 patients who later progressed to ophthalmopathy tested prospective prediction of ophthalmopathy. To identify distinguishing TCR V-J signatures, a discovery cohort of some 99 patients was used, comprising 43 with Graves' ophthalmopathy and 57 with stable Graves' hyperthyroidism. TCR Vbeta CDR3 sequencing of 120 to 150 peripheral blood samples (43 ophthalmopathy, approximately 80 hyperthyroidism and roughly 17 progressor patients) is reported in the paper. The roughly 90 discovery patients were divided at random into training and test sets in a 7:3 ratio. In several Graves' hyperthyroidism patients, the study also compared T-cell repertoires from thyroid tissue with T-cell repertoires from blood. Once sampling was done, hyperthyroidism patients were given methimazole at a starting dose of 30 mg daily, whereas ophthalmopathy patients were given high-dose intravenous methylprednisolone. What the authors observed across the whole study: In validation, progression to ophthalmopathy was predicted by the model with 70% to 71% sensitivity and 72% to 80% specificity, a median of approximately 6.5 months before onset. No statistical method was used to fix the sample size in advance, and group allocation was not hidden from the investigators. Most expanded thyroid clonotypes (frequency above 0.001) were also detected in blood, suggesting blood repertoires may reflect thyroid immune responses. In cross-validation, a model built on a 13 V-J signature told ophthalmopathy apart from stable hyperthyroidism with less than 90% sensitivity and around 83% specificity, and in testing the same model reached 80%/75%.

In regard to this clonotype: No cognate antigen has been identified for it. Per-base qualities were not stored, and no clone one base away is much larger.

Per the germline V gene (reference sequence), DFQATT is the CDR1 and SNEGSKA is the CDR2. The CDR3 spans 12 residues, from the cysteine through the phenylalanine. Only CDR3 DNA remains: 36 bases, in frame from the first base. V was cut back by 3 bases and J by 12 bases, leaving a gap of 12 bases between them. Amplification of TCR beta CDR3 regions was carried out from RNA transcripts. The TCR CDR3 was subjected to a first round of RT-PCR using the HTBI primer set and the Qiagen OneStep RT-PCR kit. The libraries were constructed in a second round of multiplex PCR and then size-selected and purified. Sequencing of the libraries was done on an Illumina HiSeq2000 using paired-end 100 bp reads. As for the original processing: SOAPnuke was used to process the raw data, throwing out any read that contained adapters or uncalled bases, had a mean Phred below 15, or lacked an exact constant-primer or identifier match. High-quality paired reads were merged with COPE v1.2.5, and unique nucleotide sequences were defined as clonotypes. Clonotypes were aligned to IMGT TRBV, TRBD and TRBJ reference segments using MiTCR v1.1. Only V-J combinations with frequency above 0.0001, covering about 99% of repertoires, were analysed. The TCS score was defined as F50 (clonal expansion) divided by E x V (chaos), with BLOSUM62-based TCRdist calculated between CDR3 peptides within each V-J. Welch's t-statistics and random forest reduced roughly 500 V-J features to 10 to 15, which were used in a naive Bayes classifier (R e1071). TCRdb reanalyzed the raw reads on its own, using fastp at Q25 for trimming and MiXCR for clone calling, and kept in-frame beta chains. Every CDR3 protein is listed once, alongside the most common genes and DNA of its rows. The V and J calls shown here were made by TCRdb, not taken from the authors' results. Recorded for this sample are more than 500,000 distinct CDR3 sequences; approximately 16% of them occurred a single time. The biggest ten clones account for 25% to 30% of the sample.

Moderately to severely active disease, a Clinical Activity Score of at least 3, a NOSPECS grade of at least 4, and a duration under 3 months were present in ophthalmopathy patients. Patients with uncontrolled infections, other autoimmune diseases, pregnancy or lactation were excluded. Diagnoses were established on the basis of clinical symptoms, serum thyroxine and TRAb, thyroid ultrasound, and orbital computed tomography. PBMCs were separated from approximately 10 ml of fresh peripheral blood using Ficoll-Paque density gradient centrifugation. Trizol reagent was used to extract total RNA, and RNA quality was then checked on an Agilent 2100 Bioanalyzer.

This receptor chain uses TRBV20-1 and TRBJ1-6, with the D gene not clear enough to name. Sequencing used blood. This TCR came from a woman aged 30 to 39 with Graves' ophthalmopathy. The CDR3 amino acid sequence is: CSASSGDLPLHF. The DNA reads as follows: TGCAGTGCTAGTTCCGGGGATTTACCCCTCCACTTT.